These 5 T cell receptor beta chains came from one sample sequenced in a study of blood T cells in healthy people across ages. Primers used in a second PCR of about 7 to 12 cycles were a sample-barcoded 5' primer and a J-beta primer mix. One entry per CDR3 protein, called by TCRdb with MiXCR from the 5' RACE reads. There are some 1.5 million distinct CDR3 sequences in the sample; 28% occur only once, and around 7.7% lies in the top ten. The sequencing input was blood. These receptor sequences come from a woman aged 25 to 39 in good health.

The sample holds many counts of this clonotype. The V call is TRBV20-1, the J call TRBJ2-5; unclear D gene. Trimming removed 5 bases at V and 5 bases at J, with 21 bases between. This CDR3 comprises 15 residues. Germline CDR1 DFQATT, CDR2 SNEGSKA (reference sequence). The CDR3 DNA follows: TGCAGTGCTGCGGCAAGCCTCCAAAGTGGGGAGACCCAGTACTTC. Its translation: CSAAASLQSGETQYF.

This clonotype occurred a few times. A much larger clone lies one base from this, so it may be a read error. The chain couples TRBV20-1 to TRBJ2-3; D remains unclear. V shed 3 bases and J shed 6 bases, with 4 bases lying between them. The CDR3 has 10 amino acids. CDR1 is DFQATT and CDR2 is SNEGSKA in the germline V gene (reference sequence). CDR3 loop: CSASWDTQYF. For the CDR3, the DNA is TGCAGTGCTAGCTGGGATACGCAGTATTTT.

The CDR3 reads CASSLVGGRYFTDTQYF. DNA of the CDR3: TGTGCCAGCAGCTTAGTCGGAGGACGATACTTCACAGATACGCAGTATTTT. The J gene is TRBJ2-3, the V gene TRBV11-2; a weak D match, TRBD2 (5 bases). Germline values: CDR1 SGHAT, CDR2 FQNNGV. The CDR3 spans 17 residues. Trimming took off 1 base at V and 2 bases at J, with 16 bases between the two ends.

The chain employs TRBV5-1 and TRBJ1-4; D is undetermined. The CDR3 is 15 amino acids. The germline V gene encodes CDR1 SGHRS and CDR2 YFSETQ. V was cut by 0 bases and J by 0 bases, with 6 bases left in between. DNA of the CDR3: TGCGCCAGCAGCTTGGAGGGTTCAACTAATGAAAAACTGTTTTTT. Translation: CASSLEGSTNEKLFF.

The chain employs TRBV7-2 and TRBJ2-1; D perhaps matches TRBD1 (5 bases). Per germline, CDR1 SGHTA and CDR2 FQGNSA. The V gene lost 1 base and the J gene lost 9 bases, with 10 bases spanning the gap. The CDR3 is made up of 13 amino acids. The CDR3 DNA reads TGTGCCAGCAGCTTAGAGACAGATGGTGAGCAGTTCTTC. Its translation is CASSLETDGEQFF.